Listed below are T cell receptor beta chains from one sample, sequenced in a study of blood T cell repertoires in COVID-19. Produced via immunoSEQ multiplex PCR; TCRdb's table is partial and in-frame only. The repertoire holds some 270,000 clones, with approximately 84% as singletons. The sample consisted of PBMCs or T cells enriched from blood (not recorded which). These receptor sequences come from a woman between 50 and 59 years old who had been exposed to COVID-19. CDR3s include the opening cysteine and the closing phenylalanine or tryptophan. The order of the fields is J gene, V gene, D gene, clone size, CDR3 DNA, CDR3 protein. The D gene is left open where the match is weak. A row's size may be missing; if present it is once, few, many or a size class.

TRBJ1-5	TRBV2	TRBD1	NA	TGTGCCAGCACCGCGGACAGGGGCGGGCAGCCCCAGCATTTT	CASTADRGGQPQHF
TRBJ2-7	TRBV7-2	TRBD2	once	TGTGCCAGCAGCTTAGGACTAGCGGGTGACTACGAGCAGTACTTC	CASSLGLAGDYEQYF
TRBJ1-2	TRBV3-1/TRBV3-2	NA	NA	TGTGCCAGCAGGCCCAGGGGAAGCGGTTTAGCTAACTATGGCTACACCTTC	CASRPRGSGLANYGYTF
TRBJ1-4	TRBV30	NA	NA	TGTGCCTGGAGTGCGACACGGGCATGGGGCGAAAAACTGTTTTTT	CAWSATRAWGEKLFF
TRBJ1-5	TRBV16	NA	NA	TGTGCCAGCAGCCTCAGGGTGTTGGGTCAGCCCCAGCATTTT	CASSLRVLGQPQHF
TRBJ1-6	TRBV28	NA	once	TGTGCCAGCAGTTTAAGTGCGGGAGCCAATTCACCCCTCCACTTT	CASSLSAGANSPLHF
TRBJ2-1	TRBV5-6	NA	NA	TGTGCCAGCAGCTTGGAAGGGGATCAGTGGTTCTTC	CASSLEGDQWFF
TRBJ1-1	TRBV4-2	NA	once	TGTGCCAGCAGCCGGACAGAGAACACTGAAGCTTTCTTT	CASSRTENTEAFF
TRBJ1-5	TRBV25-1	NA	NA	TGTGCCAGCAGTGAATGGAGGTACGGGTTCAATCAGCCCCAGCATTTT	CASSEWRYGFNQPQHF
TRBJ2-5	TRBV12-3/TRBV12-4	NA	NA	TGTGCCAGCAGTATACAGGAGACCCAGTACTTC	CASSIQETQYF
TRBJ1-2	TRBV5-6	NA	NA	TGTGCCAGCAGCTTGAGACCACAGGGCTCTGGCTACACCTTC	CASSLRPQGSGYTF
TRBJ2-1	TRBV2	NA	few	TGTGCCAGCAGGAGGGAGACAGGCTACAATGAGCAGTTCTTC	CASRRETGYNEQFF
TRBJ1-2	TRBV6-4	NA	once	TGTGCCGGCGGTGAGGGCAATCGGTCTAACTATGGCTACACCTTC	CAGGEGNRSNYGYTF
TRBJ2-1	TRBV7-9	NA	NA	TGTGCCAGCAGCTCCGGGGTCGAGAATGAGCAGTTCTTC	CASSSGVENEQFF
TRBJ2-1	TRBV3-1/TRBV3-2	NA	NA	TGTGCCAGCAGCCATAGGACGAGGGAGAATGAGCAGTTCTTC	CASSHRTRENEQFF
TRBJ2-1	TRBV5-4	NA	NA	TGTGCCAGCAGTTATAAGACGGGGGGCGCCTACAATGAGCAGTTCTTC	CASSYKTGGAYNEQFF
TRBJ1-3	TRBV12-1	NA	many	TGTGCCAGCAGCTGGGGCCCTGATGTCAACACCATATATTTT	CASSWGPDVNTIYF
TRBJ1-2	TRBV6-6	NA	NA	TGTGCCAGCAGTTACGCAGGTTATCACTATGGCTACACCTTC	CASSYAGYHYGYTF
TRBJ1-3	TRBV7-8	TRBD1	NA	TGTGCCAGCAGCGGGCGGACAGGGGCTCTCTCTGGAAACACCATATATTTT	CASSGRTGALSGNTIYF
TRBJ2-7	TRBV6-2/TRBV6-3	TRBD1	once	TGTGCCAGCAGCAAGGGACAGCACTACGAGCAGTACTTC	CASSKGQHYEQYF
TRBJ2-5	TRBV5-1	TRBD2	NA	TGCGCCAGCAGCTCTATAGCGGGGGGCCTACTAGAGACCCAGTACTTC	CASSSIAGGLLETQYF
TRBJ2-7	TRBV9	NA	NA	TGTGCCAGCAGCGTAGCTCGGGTTTCCTCCTACGAGCAGTACTTC	CASSVARVSSYEQYF
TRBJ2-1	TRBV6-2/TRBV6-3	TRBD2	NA	TGTGCCAGCAGTTATAGAATCGGGCGGGGGGGTAGTGAGCAGTTCTTC	CASSYRIGRGGSEQFF
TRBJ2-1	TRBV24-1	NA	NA	TGTGCCACCAGTGAGGCGGATAGCTCCTACAATGAGCAGTTCTTC	CATSEADSSYNEQFF
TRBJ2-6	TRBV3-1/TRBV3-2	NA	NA	TGTGCCAGCAGCCTCAAATGGCAAGGGAGTGGGGCCAACGTCCTGACTTTC	CASSLKWQGSGANVLTF
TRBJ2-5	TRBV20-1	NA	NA	TGCAGTGCTTCGTACCAAGAGACCCAGTACTTC	CSASYQETQYF
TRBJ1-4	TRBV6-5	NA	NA	TGTGCCAGCAGTTACTCCCAGGGGAATGAAAAACTGTTTTTT	CASSYSQGNEKLFF
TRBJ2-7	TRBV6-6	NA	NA	TGTGCCAGCAGTTACCCCGTGGAGAGGGCGACGTACGAGCAGTACTTC	CASSYPVERATYEQYF
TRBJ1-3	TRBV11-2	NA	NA	TGTGCCAGCAGCTTCGGGGACACCATATATTTT	CASSFGDTIYF
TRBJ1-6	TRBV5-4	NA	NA	TGTGCCAGCAGCCGACAGGCCTATAATTCACCCCTCCACTTT	CASSRQAYNSPLHF
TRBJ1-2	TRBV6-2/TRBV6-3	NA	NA	TGTGCCAGCAGTAAAGGGGCTAACTATGGCTACACCTTC	CASSKGANYGYTF
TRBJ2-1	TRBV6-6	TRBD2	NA	TGTGCCAGCAGCAAAACCAAACGGGGGGGGCGAAATGAGCAGTTCTTC	CASSKTKRGGRNEQFF
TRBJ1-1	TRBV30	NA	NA	TGTGCCTGGATCAGACAGAAGAACACTGAAGCTTTCTTT	CAWIRQKNTEAFF
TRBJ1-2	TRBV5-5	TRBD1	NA	TGTGCCAGCAGCTTGGGGATGGGGGACAGGGGGCCGGGAGGCTACACCTTC	CASSLGMGDRGPGGYTF
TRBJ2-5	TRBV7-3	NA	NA	TGTGCCAGCAGCTTAATCGTAGGGAGCGAGACCCAGTACTTC	CASSLIVGSETQYF
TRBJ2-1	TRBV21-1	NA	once	TGTGCCAGCAGCAAAGGGGCAGGGGGCCGAAATGAGCAGTTCTTC	CASSKGAGGRNEQFF
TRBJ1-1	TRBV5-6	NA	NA	TGTGCCAGCAGTTCAACAGGGCGGACTGAAGCTTTCTTT	CASSSTGRTEAFF
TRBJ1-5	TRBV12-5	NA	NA	TGTGCTAGTGGTTACAGGGATAACCAGCCCCAGCATTTT	CASGYRDNQPQHF
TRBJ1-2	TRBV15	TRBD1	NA	TGTGCCACCAGCAGACGACAGGGGGCGCAGGATGGCTACACCTTC	CATSRRQGAQDGYTF
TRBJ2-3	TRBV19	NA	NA	TGTGCCAGTAGCAGACTTCCATTTTCAGGGGATAGCACAGATACGCAGTATTTT	CASSRLPFSGDSTDTQYF